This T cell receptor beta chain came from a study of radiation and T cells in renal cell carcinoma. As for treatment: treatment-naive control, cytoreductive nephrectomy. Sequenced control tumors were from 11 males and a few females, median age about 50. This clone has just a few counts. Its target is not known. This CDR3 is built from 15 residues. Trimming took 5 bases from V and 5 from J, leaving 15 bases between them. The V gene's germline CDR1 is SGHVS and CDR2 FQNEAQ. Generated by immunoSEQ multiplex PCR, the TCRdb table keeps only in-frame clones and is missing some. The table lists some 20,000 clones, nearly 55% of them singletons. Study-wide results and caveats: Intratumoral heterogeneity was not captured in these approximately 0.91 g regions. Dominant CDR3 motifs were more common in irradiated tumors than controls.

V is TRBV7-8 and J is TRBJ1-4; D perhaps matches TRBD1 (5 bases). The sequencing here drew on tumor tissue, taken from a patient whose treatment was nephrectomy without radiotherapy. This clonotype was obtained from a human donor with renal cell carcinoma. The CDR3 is CASSPPGRDNEKLFF. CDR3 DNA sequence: TGTGCCAGCAGCCCGCCGGGACGGGACAATGAAAAACTGTTTTTT.